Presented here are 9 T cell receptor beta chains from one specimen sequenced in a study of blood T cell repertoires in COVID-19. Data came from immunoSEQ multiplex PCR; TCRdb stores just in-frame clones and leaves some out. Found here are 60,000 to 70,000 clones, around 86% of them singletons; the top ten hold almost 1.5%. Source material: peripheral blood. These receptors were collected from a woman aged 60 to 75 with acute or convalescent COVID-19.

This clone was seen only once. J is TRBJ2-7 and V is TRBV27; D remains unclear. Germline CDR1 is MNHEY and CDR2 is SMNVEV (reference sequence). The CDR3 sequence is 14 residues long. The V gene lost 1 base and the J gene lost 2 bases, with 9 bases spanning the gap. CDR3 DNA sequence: TGTGCCAGCAGTTTATTTGCAGGTACCTACGAGCAGTACTTC. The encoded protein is CASSLFAGTYEQYF.

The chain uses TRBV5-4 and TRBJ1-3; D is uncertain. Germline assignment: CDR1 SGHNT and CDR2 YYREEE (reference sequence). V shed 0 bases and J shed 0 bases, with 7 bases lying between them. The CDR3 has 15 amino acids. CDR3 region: CASSLGANSGNTIYF. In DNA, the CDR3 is TGTGCCAGCAGCTTGGGGGCGAACTCTGGAAACACCATATATTTT. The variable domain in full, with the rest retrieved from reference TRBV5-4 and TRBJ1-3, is ETGVTQSPTHLIKTRGQQVTLRCSSQSGHNTVSWYQQALGQGPQFIFQYYREEENGRGNFPPRFSGLQFPNYSSELNVNALELDDSALYLCASSLGANSGNTIYFGEGSWLTVV.

The CDR3 sequence is CSVGYLSLLGNTEAFF. Here the CDR3 DNA reads TGCAGCGTTGGCTACTTGAGTCTCCTCGGGAACACTGAAGCTTTCTTT. V gene TRBV29-1 combines with J gene TRBJ1-1; D unclear. The CDR3 length is 16 residues. The V gene lost 4 bases and the J gene lost 1 base, with 19 bases spanning the gap. CDR1 SQVTM and CDR2 ANQGSEA come from the germline V gene.

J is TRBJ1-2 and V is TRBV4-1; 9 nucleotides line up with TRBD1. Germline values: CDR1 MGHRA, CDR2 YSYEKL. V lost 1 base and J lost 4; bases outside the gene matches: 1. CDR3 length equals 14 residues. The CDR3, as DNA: TGCGCCAGCAGCCAAGGGACAGGGGCCTATGGCTACACCTTC. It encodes CASSQGTGAYGYTF.

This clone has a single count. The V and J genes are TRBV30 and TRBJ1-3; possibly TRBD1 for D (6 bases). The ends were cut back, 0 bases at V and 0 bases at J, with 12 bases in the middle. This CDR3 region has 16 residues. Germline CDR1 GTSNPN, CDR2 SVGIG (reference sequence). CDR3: CAWSVQGISSGNTIYF. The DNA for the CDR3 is TGTGCCTGGAGTGTACAGGGCATAAGCTCTGGAAACACCATATATTTT.

The CDR3: CASRVQGNTGELFF. For the CDR3, the DNA is TGCGCCAGCAGAGTACAGGGTAACACCGGGGAGCTGTTTTTT. The rearrangement links TRBV5-1 to TRBJ2-2; D is possibly TRBD1 (6 bases). V gave up 5 bases and J gave up 2 bases, with 10 bases separating them. The CDR3 spans 14 residues. Germline CDR1 is SGHRS and CDR2 is YFSETQ. Full variable domain (missing parts from reference TRBV5-1 and TRBJ2-2): KAGVTQTPRYLIKTRGQQVTLSCSPISGHRSVSWYQQTPGQGLQFLFEYFSETQRNKGNFPGRFSGRQFSNSRSEMNVSTLELGDSALYLCASRVQGNTGELFFGEGSRLTVL.

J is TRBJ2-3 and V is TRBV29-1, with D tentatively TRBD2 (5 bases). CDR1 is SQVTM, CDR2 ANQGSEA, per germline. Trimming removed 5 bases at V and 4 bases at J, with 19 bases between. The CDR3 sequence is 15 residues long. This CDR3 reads CSVLARGPMPDTQYF. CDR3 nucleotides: TGCAGCGTTCTAGCCCGAGGGCCGATGCCAGATACGCAGTATTTT.

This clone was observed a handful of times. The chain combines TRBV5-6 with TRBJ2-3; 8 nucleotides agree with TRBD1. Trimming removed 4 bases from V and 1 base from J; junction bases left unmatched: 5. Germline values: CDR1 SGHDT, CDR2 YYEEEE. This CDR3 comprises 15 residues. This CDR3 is CASSARGLGTDTQYF. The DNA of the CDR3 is TGTGCCAGCAGCGCCAGGGGGCTGGGCACAGATACGCAGTATTTT.

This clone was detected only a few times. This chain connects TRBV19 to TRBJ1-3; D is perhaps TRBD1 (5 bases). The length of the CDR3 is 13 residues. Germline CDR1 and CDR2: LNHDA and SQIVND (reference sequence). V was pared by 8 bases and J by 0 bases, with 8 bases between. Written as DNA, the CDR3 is TGTGCCAGTCGACAGAACTCTGGAAACACCATATATTTT. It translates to CASRQNSGNTIYF.